The next 15 T cell receptor beta chains were all read from a single sample in a study of cytomegalovirus exposure and HLA in healthy donors. In the PCR, 60 Vbeta and 13 Jbeta primers were used. The table came from immunoSEQ multiplex PCR; TCRdb's copy has only in-frame clones and leaves some out. The sample lists 90,000 to 120,000 clones; roughly 87% were seen once. The sequenced sample consisted of PBMCs. These receptors came from a man aged 30 to 45 in good health and CMV-seropositive.

This clone occurred a few times. J is TRBJ1-1 and V is TRBV5-6; D remains ambiguous. The CDR3 extends over 16 amino acids. Looked up from germline, CDR1 is SGHDT and CDR2 is YYEEEE. Trimming took 0 bases from V and 4 from J, leaving 16 bases between them. In nucleotides, the CDR3 is TGTGCCAGCAGCTTGGCACAGATTACTTTTTCCACTGAAGCTTTCTTT. Its protein is CASSLAQITFSTEAFF. The full variable domain, in which reference TRBV5-6 and TRBJ1-1 provide the parts outside the CDR3, is DAGVTQSPTHLIKTRGQQVTLRCSPKSGHDTVSWYQQALGQGPQFIFQYYEEEERQRGNFPDRFSGHQFPNYSSELNVNALLLGDSALYLCASSLAQITFSTEAFFGQGTRLTVV.

V and J are TRBV6-5 and TRBJ1-1; weak D call: TRBD1 (6 bases). The CDR3 totals 15 residues. V gave up 4 bases and J gave up 1 base, with 13 bases separating them. The germline gives CDR1 MNHEY, CDR2 SVGAGI. As DNA, the CDR3 is TGTGCCAGCAGTTTAACAGGGTGGTGGAACACTGAAGCTTTCTTT. Translated: CASSLTGWWNTEAFF.

This chain uses TRBV7-3 with TRBJ2-1; 7 nucleotides line up with TRBD2. Trimming removed 3 bases from V and 8 bases from J; junction bases left unmatched: 10. In germline, CDR1 is SGHTA, CDR2 FQGTGA. CDR3 length: 15 residues. The CDR3 DNA is TGTGCCAGCAGCTTGGTGGGGGGGTTGAACGATGAGCAGTTCTTC. Its translation is CASSLVGGLNDEQFF.

The CDR3 DNA is TGTGCCAGCAGCTTGGGGCAGCCGAACACCGGGGAGCTGTTTTTT. It encodes CASSLGQPNTGELFF. This chain joins TRBV11-3 and TRBJ2-2; perhaps TRBD1 as D (5 bases). The V end lost 3 bases, the J end lost 0 bases, and 8 bases lay between the germline ends. This CDR3 is built from 15 residues. Germline loops: CDR1 SGHNT, CDR2 YENEEA.

This chain joins TRBV14 and TRBJ1-2, with D hard to call. This CDR3 region has 13 residues. Trimming took 1 base from V and 8 from J, leaving 11 bases between them. CDR1 is SGHDN, CDR2 FVKESK, per germline. Here the CDR3 DNA reads TGTGCCAGCAGCCAAGCCGGTCTCTTGGGCTACACCTTC. Protein product: CASSQAGLLGYTF.

The chain has TRBV30 and TRBJ1-1; unclear D gene. The CDR3 loop spans 12 amino acids. Germline V gives CDR1 GTSNPN, CDR2 SVGIG (reference sequence). Deletions cut 2 bases from V and 2 bases from J, with 6 bases between. CDR3: CAWSNSNTEAFF. CDR3 nucleotide sequence: TGTGCCTGGAGTAACAGTAACACTGAAGCTTTCTTT.

This chain joins TRBV7-9 and TRBJ2-5; 8 nucleotides match TRBD1. Germline V gene data show CDR1 as SEHNR and CDR2 as FQNEAQ (reference sequence). Germline trimming cut 4 bases from V and 5 bases from J; bases unmatched to any gene: 3. CDR3 length: 13 amino acids. CDR3 amino acids: CASSWTGLETQYF. CDR3 bases: TGTGCCAGCAGCTGGACAGGGTTGGAGACCCAGTACTTC.

The genes are TRBV2 and TRBJ1-1; 10 bases agree with TRBD1. V lost 4 bases, J lost 1 base, and 6 bases stayed unmatched. From germline, CDR1 is SNHLY and CDR2 FYNNEI. This CDR3 spans 16 amino acids. This chain's CDR3 is CASSVLWTGGNTEAFF. The CDR3 nucleotides read TGTGCCAGCAGTGTTCTCTGGACAGGGGGGAACACTGAAGCTTTCTTT.

J is TRBJ2-2 and V is TRBV2; 7 bases are shared with TRBD2. Germline V gene sequence: CDR1 SNHLY, CDR2 FYNNEI. The CDR3 runs to 13 residues. J lost 5 bases, V lost 7 bases, and 4 bases had no gene match. CDR3 loop: CASNQGGTGELFF. The CDR3 nucleotides are TGTGCCAGCAACCAGGGAGGGACCGGGGAGCTGTTTTTT.

The chain joins TRBV15 to TRBJ2-3, with TRBD1 matching 8 bases. Germline CDR1 LNHNV, CDR2 YYDKDF (reference sequence). There are 14 residues in the CDR3. V lost 0 bases and J lost 5; bases outside the gene matches: 1. The CDR3 DNA follows: TGTGCCACCAGCAGAGACAGGGGGCTAGATACGCAGTATTTT. The encoded protein is CATSRDRGLDTQYF.

The rearrangement links TRBV5-4 to TRBJ2-6; 7 bases map to TRBD1. The junction had 6 bases not matched to a gene; V was cut back by 5 bases and J by 1 base. Germline V lookup: CDR1 SGHNT, CDR2 YYREEE (reference sequence). The CDR3 sequence is 16 residues long. The CDR3: CASSREQGSGANVLTF. Here the CDR3 DNA reads TGTGCCAGCAGTCGCGAACAGGGGTCTGGGGCCAACGTCCTGACTTTC.

The chain is built from TRBV2 and TRBJ1-2; no reliable D call. V lost 3 bases, J lost 1 base, and 12 bases lay in between. CDR1 is SNHLY and CDR2 is FYNNEI in the germline V gene. The CDR3 consists of 15 residues. The DNA of the CDR3 is TGTGCCAGCAGTGATTCAAGACTATTTAACTATGGCTACACCTTC. Its translation is CASSDSRLFNYGYTF.

The chain couples TRBV7-8 to TRBJ1-2; possible D gene TRBD1, 5 bases. The CDR3 sequence is 14 residues long. Germline V lookup: CDR1 SGHVS, CDR2 FQNEAQ. The germline V and J ends were trimmed by 5 bases and 8 bases, with 18 bases remaining between them. The chain's CDR3 is CASSPGAKTRGYTF. The CDR3, as DNA: TGTGCCAGCAGCCCTGGGGCAAAGACACGAGGCTACACCTTC.

The rearrangement joins TRBV7-9 to TRBJ1-1; D unclear. The CDR3 length is 15 residues. The germline gives CDR1 SEHNR, CDR2 FQNEAQ (reference sequence). V was cut by 2 bases and J by 1 base, with 11 bases left in between. The CDR3 DNA follows: TGTGCCAGCAGCTTAACCTCAGAACCGAACACTGAAGCTTTCTTT. This gives the protein CASSLTSEPNTEAFF. The entire variable domain, with the rest obtained from reference TRBV7-9 and TRBJ1-1, is as follows: DTGVSQNPRHKITKRGQNVTFRCDPISEHNRLYWYRQTLGQGPEFLTYFQNEAQLEKSRLLSDRFSAERPKGSFSTLEIQRTEQGDSAMYLCASSLTSEPNTEAFFGQGTRLTVV.

Only a few counts were recorded for this clone. This rearrangement joins TRBV6-5 to TRBJ1-5; possible D gene TRBD1, 5 bases. The CDR3 loop spans 13 amino acids. Trimming pared 5 bases from V and 7 bases from J, leaving 12 bases between. Germline V gene lookup returns CDR1 MNHEY and CDR2 SVGAGI. CDR3 bases: TGTGCCAGCAGTCAGGGTCTCAGACAGCCCCAGCATTTT. Its translation: CASSQGLRQPQHF.